One and the same sample provided the 10 T cell receptor beta chains below, sequenced in a study of T cell responses to AZD1222 COVID-19 vaccine. Sequenced by immunoSEQ multiplex PCR; TCRdb stores in-frame clones only, minus some. The sample has 130,000 or so clones, 93% seen once. The input for sequencing was peripheral blood, taken on day 0 of AZD1222 vaccination. The receptors derive from an adult in good health.

This chain uses TRBV6-5 with TRBJ1-1; D remains unclear. The CDR3 has 14 residues. Trimming took off 6 bases at V and 1 base at J, with 12 bases between the two ends. CDR1 is MNHEY, CDR2 SVGAGI, per germline. The CDR3 DNA follows: TGTGCCAGCAGCGGGTCCTTGCGGAACACTGAAGCTTTCTTT. Protein: CASSGSLRNTEAFF.

For the CDR3, the DNA is TGTGCCAGTAGTATGTGGAGCTGGGGCGCGGGAAACACCATATATTTT. It is translated as CASSMWSWGAGNTIYF. The chain has TRBV19 and TRBJ1-3, with a weak D call TRBD1 (5 bases). Trimming took off 3 bases at V and 4 bases at J, with 16 bases between the two ends. Germline V CDR1 and CDR2: LNHDA, SQIVND (reference sequence). CDR3 length: 16 amino acids.

This chain links TRBV28 with TRBJ1-2; D gene ambiguous. Germline V gene sequence: CDR1 MDHEN, CDR2 SYDVKM. This CDR3 comprises 13 residues. The ends were cut back, 6 bases at V and 4 bases at J, with 12 bases in the middle. The CDR3 loop is CASRPPSIYGYTF. The CDR3 region has the DNA TGTGCCAGCAGACCTCCGAGTATCTATGGCTACACCTTC.

The genes are TRBV20-1 and TRBJ2-3, with a tentative D call TRBD1 (6 bases). The V end was cut by 3 bases, the J end by 5 bases, with 15 bases between. CDR3 size: 14 residues. The germline gives CDR1 DFQATT, CDR2 SNEGSKA (reference sequence). CDR3 loop: CSASRSGAGDTQYF. As DNA, the CDR3 is TGCAGTGCTAGTAGGTCAGGGGCTGGAGATACGCAGTATTTT.

This sequence joins TRBV2 and TRBJ1-5; D ambiguous. V was pared by 4 bases and J by 6 bases, with 16 bases between. Germline CDR1 is SNHLY and CDR2 is FYNNEI. The CDR3 totals 15 residues. The CDR3 loop reads CASSVGTGSAQPQHF. CDR3 bases: TGTGCCAGCAGTGTGGGAACGGGGAGCGCTCAGCCCCAGCATTTT.

The chain is built from TRBV9 and TRBJ2-7; the match to TRBD2 covers 7 bases. Trimming cost V 4 bases and J 7 bases; bases outside gene matches: 17. In germline, CDR1 is SGDLS, CDR2 YYNGEE. CDR3 size: 16 residues. CDR3 region: CASSSGGLAARREQYF. CDR3 coding DNA: TGTGCCAGCAGCTCCGGAGGCCTAGCGGCACGGAGGGAGCAGTACTTC. The entire variable domain, with the rest obtained from reference TRBV9 and TRBJ2-7, is as follows: DSGVTQTPKHLITATGQRVTLRCSPRSGDLSVYWYQQSLDQGLQFLIQYYNGEERAKGNILERFSAQQFPDLHSELNLSSLELGDSALYFCASSSGGLAARREQYFGPGTRLTVT.

J is TRBJ1-2 and V is TRBV2; 11 bases align to TRBD1. The CDR3 length is 14 residues. J lost 3 bases, V lost 6 bases, and 3 bases had no gene match. Germline loops: CDR1 SNHLY, CDR2 FYNNEI. In DNA, the CDR3 is TGTGCCAGCAGGGACAGGGGGCGGGACTATGGCTACACCTTC. Translating it yields CASRDRGRDYGYTF. The variable domain in full, with the rest retrieved from reference TRBV2 and TRBJ1-2, is EPEVTQTPSHQVTQMGQEVILRCVPISNHLYFYWYRQILGQKVEFLVSFYNNEISEKSEIFDDQFSVERPDGSNFTLKIRSTKLEDSAMYFCASRDRGRDYGYTFGSGTRLTVV.

The chain has TRBV2 and TRBJ2-2; 7 bases are a match to TRBD1. The CDR3 has 14 residues. Germline CDR1 is SNHLY and CDR2 is FYNNEI. After removal of 11 bases from V and 5 bases from J, the junction contained 11 bases not matched to a gene. The CDR3 coding sequence is TGTGCCGGAAGAGAGGGGGCGCGAACCGGGGAGCTGTTTTTT. It yields the protein CAGREGARTGELFF.

V gene TRBV18 combines with J gene TRBJ1-1, with D tentatively TRBD1 (5 bases). Germline V lookup: CDR1 KGHSH, CDR2 LQKENI. V was shortened by 3 bases and J by 3 bases, with 20 bases between the two germline ends. This CDR3 comprises 17 residues. CDR3 region: CASSPRQRGWEDTEAFF. The CDR3 coding sequence is TGTGCCAGCTCACCGAGACAGAGGGGATGGGAGGACACTGAAGCTTTCTTT.

This chain uses TRBV19 with TRBJ2-2, with D maybe TRBD2 (6 bases). V was cut by 1 base and J by 4 bases, with 13 bases left in between. There are 16 residues in the CDR3. Germline CDR1 LNHDA, CDR2 SQIVND (reference sequence). The CDR3 sequence is CASSIVGGLRTGELFF. The CDR3 coding sequence is TGTGCCAGTAGTATAGTCGGAGGGCTCCGCACCGGGGAGCTGTTTTTT.